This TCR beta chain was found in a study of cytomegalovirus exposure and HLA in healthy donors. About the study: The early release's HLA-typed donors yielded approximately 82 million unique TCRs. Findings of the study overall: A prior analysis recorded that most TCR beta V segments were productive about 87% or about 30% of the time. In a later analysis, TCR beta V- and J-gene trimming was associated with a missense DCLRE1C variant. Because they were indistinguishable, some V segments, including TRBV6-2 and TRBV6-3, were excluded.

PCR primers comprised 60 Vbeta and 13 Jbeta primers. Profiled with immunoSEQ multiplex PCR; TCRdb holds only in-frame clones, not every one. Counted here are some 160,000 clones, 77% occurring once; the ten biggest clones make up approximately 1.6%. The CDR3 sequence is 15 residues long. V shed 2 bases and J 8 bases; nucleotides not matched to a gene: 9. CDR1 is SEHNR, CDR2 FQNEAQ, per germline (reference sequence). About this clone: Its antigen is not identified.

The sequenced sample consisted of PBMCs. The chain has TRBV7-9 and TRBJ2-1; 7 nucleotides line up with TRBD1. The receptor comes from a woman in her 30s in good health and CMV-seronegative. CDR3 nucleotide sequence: TGTGCCAGCAGCTTATACAGGGGCGCATTGGATGAGCAGTTCTTC. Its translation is CASSLYRGALDEQFF.